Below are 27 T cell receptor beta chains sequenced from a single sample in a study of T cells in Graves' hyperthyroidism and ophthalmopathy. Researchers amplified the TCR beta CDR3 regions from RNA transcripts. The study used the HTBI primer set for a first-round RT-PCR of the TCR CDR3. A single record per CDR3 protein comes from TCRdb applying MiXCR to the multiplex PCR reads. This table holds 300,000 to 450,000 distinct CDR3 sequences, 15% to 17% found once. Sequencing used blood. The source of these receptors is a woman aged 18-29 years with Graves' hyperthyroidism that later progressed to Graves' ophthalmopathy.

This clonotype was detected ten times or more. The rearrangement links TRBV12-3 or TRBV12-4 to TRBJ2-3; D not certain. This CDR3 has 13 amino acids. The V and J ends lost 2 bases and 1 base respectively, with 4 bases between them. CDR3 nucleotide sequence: TGTGCCAGCAGTTTAAAGGGCACAGATACGCAGTATTTT. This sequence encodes CASSLKGTDTQYF.

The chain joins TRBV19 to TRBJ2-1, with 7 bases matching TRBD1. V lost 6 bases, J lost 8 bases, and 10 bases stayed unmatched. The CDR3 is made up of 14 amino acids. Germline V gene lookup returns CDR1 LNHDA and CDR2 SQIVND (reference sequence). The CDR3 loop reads CASSQSDRAHEQFF. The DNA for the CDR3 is TGTGCCAGTAGCCAGTCCGACAGGGCCCATGAGCAGTTCTTC. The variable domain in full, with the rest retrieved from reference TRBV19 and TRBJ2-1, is DGGITQSPKYLFRKEGQNVTLSCEQNLNHDAMYWYRQDPGQGLRLIYYSQIVNDFQKGDIAEGYSVSREKKESFPLTVTSAQKNPTAFYLCASSQSDRAHEQFFGPGTRLTVL.

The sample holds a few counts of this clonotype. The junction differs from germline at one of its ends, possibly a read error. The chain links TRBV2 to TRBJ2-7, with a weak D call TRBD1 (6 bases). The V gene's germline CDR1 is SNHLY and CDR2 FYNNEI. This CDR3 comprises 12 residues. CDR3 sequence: CALQGNSYGQYF. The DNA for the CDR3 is TGTGCCTTACAGGGTAATTCCTACGGGCAGTACTTC. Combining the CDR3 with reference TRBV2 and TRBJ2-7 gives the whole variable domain EPEVTQTPSHQVTQMGQEVILRCVPISNHLYFYWYRQILGQKVEFLVSFYNNEISEKSEIFDDQFSVERPDGSNFTLKIRSTKLEDSAMYFCALQGNSYGQYFGPGTRLTVT.

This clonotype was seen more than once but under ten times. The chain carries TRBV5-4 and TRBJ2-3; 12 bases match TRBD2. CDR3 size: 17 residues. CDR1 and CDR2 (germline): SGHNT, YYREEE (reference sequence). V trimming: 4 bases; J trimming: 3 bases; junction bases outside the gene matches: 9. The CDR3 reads CASSPRTSGEGTDTQYF. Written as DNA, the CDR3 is TGTGCCAGCAGCCCCAGGACTAGCGGGGAAGGAACAGATACGCAGTATTTT. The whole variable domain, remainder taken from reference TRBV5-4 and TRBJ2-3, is ETGVTQSPTHLIKTRGQQVTLRCSSQSGHNTVSWYQQALGQGPQFIFQYYREEENGRGNFPPRFSGLQFPNYSSELNVNALELDDSALYLCASSPRTSGEGTDTQYFGPGTRLTVL.

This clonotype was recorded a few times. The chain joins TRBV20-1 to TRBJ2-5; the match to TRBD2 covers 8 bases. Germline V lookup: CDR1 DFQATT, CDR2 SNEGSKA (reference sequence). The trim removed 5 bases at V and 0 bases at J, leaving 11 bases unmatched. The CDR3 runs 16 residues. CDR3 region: CSAHLAGRGYQETQYF. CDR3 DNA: TGCAGTGCTCACTTAGCGGGGCGGGGGTACCAAGAGACCCAGTACTTC.

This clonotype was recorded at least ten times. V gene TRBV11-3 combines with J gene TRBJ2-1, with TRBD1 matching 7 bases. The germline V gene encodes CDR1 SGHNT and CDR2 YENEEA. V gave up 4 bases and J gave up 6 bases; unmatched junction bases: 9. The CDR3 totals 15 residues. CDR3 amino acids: CASSSGNRGSNEQFF. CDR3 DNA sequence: TGTGCCAGCAGCTCAGGGAACAGGGGAAGCAATGAGCAGTTCTTC. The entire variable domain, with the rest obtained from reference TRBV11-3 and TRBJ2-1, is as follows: EAGVVQSPRYKIIEKKQPVAFWCNPISGHNTLYWYLQNLGQGPELLIRYENEEAVDDSQLPKDRFSAERLKGVDSTLKIQPAELGDSAVYLCASSSGNRGSNEQFFGPGTRLTVL.

The CDR3 nucleotides are TGTGCCACCAGCACCGGACTAGCGGGTCCCCAAGAGACCCAGTACTTC. This sequence encodes CATSTGLAGPQETQYF. This chain links TRBV15 with TRBJ2-5; TRBD2 matches 11 bases. Germline assignment: CDR1 LNHNV and CDR2 YYDKDF (reference sequence). CDR3 length: 16 residues. V lost 4 bases and J lost 1; bases outside the gene matches: 5.

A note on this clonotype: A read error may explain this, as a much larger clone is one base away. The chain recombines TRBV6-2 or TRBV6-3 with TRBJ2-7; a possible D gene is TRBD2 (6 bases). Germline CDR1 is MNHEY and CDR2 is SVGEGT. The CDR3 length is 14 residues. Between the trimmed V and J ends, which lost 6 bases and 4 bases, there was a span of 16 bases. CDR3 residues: CASRTIGSMYEQYF. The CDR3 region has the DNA TGTGCCAGCAGGACTATCGGGAGTATGTACGAGCAGTACTTC.

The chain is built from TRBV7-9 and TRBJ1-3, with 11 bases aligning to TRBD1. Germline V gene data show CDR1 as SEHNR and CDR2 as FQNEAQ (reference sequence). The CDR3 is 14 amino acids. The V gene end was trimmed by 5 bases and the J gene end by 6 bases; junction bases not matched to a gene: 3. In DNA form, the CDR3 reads TGTGCCAGCAGCCCGGACAGGGGGCTAAACACCATATATTTT. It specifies CASSPDRGLNTIYF.

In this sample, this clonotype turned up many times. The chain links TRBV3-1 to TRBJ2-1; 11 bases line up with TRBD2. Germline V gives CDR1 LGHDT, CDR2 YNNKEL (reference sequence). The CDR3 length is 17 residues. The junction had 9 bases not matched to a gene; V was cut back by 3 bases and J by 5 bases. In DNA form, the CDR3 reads TGTGCCAGCAGCCAGATCAATCTAGCGGGAGGAAACAATGAGCAGTTCTTC. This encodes CASSQINLAGGNNEQFF.

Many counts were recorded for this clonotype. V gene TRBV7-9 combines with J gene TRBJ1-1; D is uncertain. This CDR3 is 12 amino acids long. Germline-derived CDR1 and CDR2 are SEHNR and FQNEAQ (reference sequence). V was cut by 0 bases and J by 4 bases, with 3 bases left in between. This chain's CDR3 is CASSLASTEAFF. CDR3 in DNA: TGTGCCAGCAGCTTAGCGAGCACTGAAGCTTTCTTT.

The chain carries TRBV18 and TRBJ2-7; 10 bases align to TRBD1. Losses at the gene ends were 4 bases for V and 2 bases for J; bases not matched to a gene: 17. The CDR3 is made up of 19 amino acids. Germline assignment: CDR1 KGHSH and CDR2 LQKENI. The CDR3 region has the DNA TGTGCCAGCTCACAATATACCGCTCGACAGGGGGCGAAAGCCTACGAGCAGTACTTC. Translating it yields CASSQYTARQGAKAYEQYF. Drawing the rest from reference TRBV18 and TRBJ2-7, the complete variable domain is NAGVMQNPRHLVRRRGQEARLRCSPMKGHSHVYWYRQLPEEGLKFMVYLQKENIIDESGMPKERFSAEFPKEGPSILRIQQVVRGDSAAYFCASSQYTARQGAKAYEQYFGPGTRLTVT.

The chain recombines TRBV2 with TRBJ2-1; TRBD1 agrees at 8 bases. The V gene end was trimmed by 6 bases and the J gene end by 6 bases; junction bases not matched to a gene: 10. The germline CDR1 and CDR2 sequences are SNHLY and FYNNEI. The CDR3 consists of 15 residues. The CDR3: CASRAGQGQFNEQFF. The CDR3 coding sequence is TGTGCCAGCAGGGCTGGACAGGGTCAGTTCAATGAGCAGTTCTTC.

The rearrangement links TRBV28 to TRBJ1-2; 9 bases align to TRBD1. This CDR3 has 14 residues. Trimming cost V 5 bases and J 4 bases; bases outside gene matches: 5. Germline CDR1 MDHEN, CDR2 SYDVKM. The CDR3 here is CASSEQGASYGYTF. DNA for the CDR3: TGTGCCAGCAGTGAACAGGGGGCGTCCTATGGCTACACCTTC.

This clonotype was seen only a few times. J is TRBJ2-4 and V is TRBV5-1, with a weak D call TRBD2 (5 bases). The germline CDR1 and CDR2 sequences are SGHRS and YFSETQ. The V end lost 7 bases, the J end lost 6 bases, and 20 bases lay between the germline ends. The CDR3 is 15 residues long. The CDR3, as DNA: TGCGCCAGCTTTGTACCCCTTACACGGGGAAACATTCAGTACTTC. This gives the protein CASFVPLTRGNIQYF.

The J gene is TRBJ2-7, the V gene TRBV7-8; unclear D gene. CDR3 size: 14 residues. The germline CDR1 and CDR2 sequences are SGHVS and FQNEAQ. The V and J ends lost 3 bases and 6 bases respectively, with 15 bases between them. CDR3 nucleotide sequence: TGTGCCAGCAGCTTGGGTTGGACGACCGCCGAGCAGTACTTC. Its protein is CASSLGWTTAEQYF.

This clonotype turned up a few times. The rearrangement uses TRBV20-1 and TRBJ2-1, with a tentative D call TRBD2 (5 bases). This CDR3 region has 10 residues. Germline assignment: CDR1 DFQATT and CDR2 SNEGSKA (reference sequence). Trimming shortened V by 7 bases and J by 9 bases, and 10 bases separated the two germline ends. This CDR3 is CSGGLAEQFF. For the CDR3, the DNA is TGCAGTGGAGGGTTGGCTGAGCAGTTCTTC.

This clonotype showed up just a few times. The CDR3 coding sequence is TGTGCCATCAGTGGCCGTTCGGGAGGGGGGGATACGCAGTATTTT. It codes for CAISGRSGGGDTQYF. This chain links TRBV10-3 with TRBJ2-3, with 8 bases that match TRBD2. Looked up from germline, CDR1 is ENHRY and CDR2 is SYGVKD. V gave up 4 bases and J gave up 6 bases; unmatched junction bases: 9. There are 15 residues in the CDR3.

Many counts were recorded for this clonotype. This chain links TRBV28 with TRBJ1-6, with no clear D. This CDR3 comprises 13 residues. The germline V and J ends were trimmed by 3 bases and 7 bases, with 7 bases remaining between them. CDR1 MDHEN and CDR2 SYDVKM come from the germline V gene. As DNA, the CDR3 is TGTGCCAGCAGTTTTTCCGGGAATTCACCCCTCCACTTT. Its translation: CASSFSGNSPLHF.

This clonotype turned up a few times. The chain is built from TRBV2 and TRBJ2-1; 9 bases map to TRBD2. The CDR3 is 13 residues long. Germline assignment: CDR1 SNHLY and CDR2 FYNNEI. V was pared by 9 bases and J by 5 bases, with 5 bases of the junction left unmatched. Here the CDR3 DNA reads TGTGCCAGAGGACTAGCGAGCGACAATGAGCAGTTCTTC. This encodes CARGLASDNEQFF.

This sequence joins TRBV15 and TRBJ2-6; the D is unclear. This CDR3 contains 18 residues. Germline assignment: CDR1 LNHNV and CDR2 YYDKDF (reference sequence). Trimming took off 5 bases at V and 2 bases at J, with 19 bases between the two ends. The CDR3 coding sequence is TGTGCCACCAGCGTTGCCAAAACAGACACAACTGGGGCCAACGTCCTGACTTTC. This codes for CATSVAKTDTTGANVLTF.

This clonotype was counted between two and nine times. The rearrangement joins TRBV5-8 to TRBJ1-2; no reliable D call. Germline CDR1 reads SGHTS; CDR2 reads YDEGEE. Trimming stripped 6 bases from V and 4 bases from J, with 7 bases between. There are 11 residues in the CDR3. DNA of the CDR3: TGTGCCAGCACCGTCCCCTATGGCTACACCTTC. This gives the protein CASTVPYGYTF. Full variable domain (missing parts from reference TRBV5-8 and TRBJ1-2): EAGVTQSPTHLIKTRGQQATLRCSPISGHTSVYWYQQALGLGLQFLLWYDEGEERNRGNFPPRFSGRQFPNYSSELNVNALELEDSALYLCASTVPYGYTFGSGTRLTVV.

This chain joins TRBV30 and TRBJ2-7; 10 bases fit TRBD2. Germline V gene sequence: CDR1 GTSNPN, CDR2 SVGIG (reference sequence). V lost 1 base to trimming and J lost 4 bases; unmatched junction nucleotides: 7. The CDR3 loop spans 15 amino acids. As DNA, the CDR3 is TGTGCCTGGAGTGGAGTAGCGGGAGGAACTTACGAGCAGTACTTC. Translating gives CAWSGVAGGTYEQYF.

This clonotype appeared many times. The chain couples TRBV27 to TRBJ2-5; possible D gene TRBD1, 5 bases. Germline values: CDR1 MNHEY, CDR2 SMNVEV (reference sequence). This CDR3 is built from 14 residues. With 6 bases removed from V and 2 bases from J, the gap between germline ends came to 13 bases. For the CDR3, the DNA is TGTGCCAGCAGCTCCACAGGCTTTCAAGAGACCCAGTACTTC. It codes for CASSSTGFQETQYF.

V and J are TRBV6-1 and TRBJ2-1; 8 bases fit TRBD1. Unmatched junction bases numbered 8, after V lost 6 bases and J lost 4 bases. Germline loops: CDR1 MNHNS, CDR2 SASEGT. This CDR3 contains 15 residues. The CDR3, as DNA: TGTGCCAGCAGGCTACAGGGGGAGGTGTACAATGAGCAGTTCTTC. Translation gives CASRLQGEVYNEQFF.

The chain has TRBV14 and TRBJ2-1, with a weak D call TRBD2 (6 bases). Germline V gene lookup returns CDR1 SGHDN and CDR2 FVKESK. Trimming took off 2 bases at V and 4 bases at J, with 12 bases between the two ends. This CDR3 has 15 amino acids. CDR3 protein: CASSQIQRAYNEQFF. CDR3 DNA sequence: TGTGCCAGCAGCCAAATCCAGCGGGCGTACAATGAGCAGTTCTTC.

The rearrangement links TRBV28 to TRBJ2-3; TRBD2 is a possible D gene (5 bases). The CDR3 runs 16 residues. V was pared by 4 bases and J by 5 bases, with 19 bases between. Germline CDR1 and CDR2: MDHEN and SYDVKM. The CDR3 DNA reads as TGTGCCAGCAGTTATTTAGCGTCCTCGACGGGAGATACGCAGTATTTT. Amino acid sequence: CASSYLASSTGDTQYF.